These 11 T cell receptor beta chains were sequenced from one sample in a study of CD8+ T cells in alopecia areata. cDNA prepared by RNA extraction and subsequent reverse transcription served as the template for sequencing. The repertoire was sequenced with immunoSEQ multiplex PCR; TCRdb's copy has only in-frame clones and lacks some. The profile shows roughly 250,000 clones, under 80% of them singletons. The source was CD4+ T cells sorted from blood, collected at week 0. Receptors originate from a human donor with alopecia areata.

This clone was seen more than once but under ten times. V usage is TRBV7-9 and J usage is TRBJ1-5, with D perhaps TRBD1 (6 bases). V was clipped by 6 bases and J by 9 bases, with 15 bases between them. Germline values: CDR1 SEHNR, CDR2 FQNEAQ (reference sequence). CDR3 length: 13 residues. CDR3 amino acids: CASSIQGRGPQHF. The CDR3 DNA reads TGTGCCAGCAGTATACAGGGCCGGGGGCCCCAGCATTTT.

This clone occurred a few times. The rearrangement joins TRBV7-2 to TRBJ2-7; a weak D match, TRBD1 (6 bases). This CDR3 is 12 amino acids long. Trimming pared 1 base from V and 7 bases from J, leaving 8 bases between. Germline CDR1 and CDR2: SGHTA and FQGNSA. CDR3 in amino acids: CASSLDRAEQYF. The CDR3 DNA sequence: TGTGCCAGCAGCTTAGACAGGGCGGAGCAGTACTTC.

The CDR3 nucleotides are TGCAGCGCCCGACAGGATAGCTCCTACAATGAGCAGTTCTTC. Encoded protein: CSARQDSSYNEQFF. The chain employs TRBV29-1 and TRBJ2-1; D might be TRBD1 (6 bases). CDR1 SQVTM and CDR2 ANQGSEA come from the germline V gene. The ends were cut back, 7 bases at V and 0 bases at J, with 13 bases in the middle. The CDR3 extends over 14 amino acids.

The chain employs TRBV29-1 and TRBJ1-1, with TRBD1 matching over 7 bases. CDR1 and CDR2 from the germline V gene are SQVTM and ANQGSEA. V shed 7 bases, J shed 0 bases, and the junction held 5 bases outside the gene matches. This CDR3 spans 13 amino acids. CDR3 DNA: TGCAGCGCTTTGACAGGGCTGAACACTGAAGCTTTCTTT. Translated, it gives CSALTGLNTEAFF.

The chain carries TRBV5-4 and TRBJ1-5, with D maybe TRBD1 (6 bases). The CDR3 runs 13 residues. V gave up 2 bases and J gave up 4 bases, with 7 bases separating them. CDR1 SGHNT and CDR2 YYREEE come from the germline V gene (reference sequence). The CDR3 here is CASSFGQNQPQHF. CDR3 coding DNA: TGTGCCAGCAGCTTCGGACAGAATCAGCCCCAGCATTTT.

The sample holds a few counts of this clone. V gene TRBV29-1 combines with J gene TRBJ2-3; weak D call: TRBD2 (6 bases). The CDR3 has 13 residues. Germline V gene lookup returns CDR1 SQVTM and CDR2 ANQGSEA. V was shortened by 6 bases and J by 5 bases, with 15 bases between the two germline ends. CDR3 protein: CSVGDSKRDTQYF. CDR3 sequence (DNA): TGCAGCGTCGGGGACTCAAAGAGAGATACGCAGTATTTT.

The gene calls are TRBV29-1 and TRBJ2-5; a weak D match, TRBD1 (6 bases). The CDR3 has 13 amino acids. From germline, CDR1 is SQVTM and CDR2 ANQGSEA. V lost 3 bases and J lost 5, with 13 bases in between. This CDR3 is CSVEGTIGETQYF. In nucleotides, the CDR3 is TGCAGCGTTGAGGGGACAATCGGGGAGACCCAGTACTTC. Based on the CDR3 plus reference TRBV29-1 and TRBJ2-5, the full variable domain is SAVISQKPSRDICQRGTSLTIQCQVDSQVTMMFWYRQQPGQSLTLIATANQGSEATYESGFVIDKFPISRPNLTFSTLTVSNMSPEDSSIYLCSVEGTIGETQYFGPGTRLLVL.

The V call is TRBV5-4, the J call TRBJ2-3, with TRBD1 identical over 9 bases. The CDR3 is made up of 17 amino acids. Looked up from germline, CDR1 is SGHNT and CDR2 is YYREEE (reference sequence). V gave up 1 base and J gave up 4 bases; unmatched junction bases: 10. The CDR3 protein is CASSLSIETGGSDTQYF. CDR3 sequence (DNA): TGTGCCAGCAGCTTGAGTATCGAGACAGGGGGTTCAGATACGCAGTATTTT.

This chain joins TRBV29-1 and TRBJ1-1, with a weak D call TRBD1 (5 bases). The CDR3 is 13 amino acids. The ends were cut back, 5 bases at V and 7 bases at J, with 17 bases in the middle. CDR1 and CDR2 from the germline V gene are SQVTM and ANQGSEA. The DNA of the CDR3 is TGCAGCGTTCTTCACCGGGGGTTTGATGAAGCTTTCTTT. It specifies CSVLHRGFDEAFF.

This clone has only a few counts. DNA for the CDR3: TGCGCCAGCAGCTTGCTGACAGGGTCGAACACCGGGGAGCTGTTTTTT. The encoded protein is CASSLLTGSNTGELFF. V gene TRBV5-1 combines with J gene TRBJ2-2; 7 bases align to TRBD1. Germline CDR1 and CDR2: SGHRS and YFSETQ. There are 16 residues in the CDR3. Trimming at V came to 1 base and at J to 0 bases, leaving 3 bases not matched to a gene.

J is TRBJ2-5 and V is TRBV5-1, with a possible D match to TRBD2 (6 bases). CDR1 is SGHRS, CDR2 YFSETQ, per germline. The CDR3 loop spans 16 amino acids. Trimming took off 4 bases at V and 4 bases at J, with 20 bases between the two ends. The DNA of the CDR3 is TGCGCCAGCAGCCCGGGGGAGTCCTCATGGGGAGAGACCCAGTACTTC. It translates to CASSPGESSWGETQYF.